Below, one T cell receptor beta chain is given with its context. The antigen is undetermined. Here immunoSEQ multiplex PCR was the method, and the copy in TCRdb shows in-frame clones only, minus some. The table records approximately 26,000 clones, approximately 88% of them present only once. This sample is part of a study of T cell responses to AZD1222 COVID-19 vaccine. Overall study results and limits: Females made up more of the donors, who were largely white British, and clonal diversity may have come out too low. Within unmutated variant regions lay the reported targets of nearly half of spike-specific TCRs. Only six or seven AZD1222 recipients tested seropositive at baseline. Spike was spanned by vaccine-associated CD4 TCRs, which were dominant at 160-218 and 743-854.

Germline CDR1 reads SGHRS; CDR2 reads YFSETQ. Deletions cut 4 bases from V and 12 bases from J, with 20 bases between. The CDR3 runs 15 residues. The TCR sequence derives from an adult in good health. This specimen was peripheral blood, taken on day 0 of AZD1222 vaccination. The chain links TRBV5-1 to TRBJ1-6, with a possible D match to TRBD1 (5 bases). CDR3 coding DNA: TGCGCCAGCAGCCCCGGGGAGGCGGGGGTTAAACCCCTCCACTTT. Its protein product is CASSPGEAGVKPLHF.